This is a list of T cell receptor beta chains from one sample in a study of T cells in Graves' hyperthyroidism and ophthalmopathy. One entry per CDR3 protein results from TCRdb running MiXCR on the multiplex PCR reads. Altogether just under 750,000 distinct CDR3 sequences are present, 35% being singletons, with the ten largest covering 31%. The specimen was blood. The receptor set was obtained from a woman aged 40 to 50 with Graves' hyperthyroidism. The CDR3 runs from the conserved cysteine through the conserved F or W. Some rows mark clone size as missing; the rest say once, few, many or name a class of expanded clone.

v_gene	abundance	len	j_gene	CDR3aa
TRBV15	many	14	TRBJ2-2	CATSRKIGSGELFF
TRBV19	many	13	TRBJ1-5	CASSVGADQPQHF
TRBV12-3/TRBV12-4	few	14	TRBJ2-7	CASTTTGLVFEQYF
TRBV9	many	13	TRBJ1-1	CASSRIESTEAFF
TRBV9	once	15	TRBJ2-7	CASSQGASGHYEQYF
TRBV6-2/TRBV6-3	NA	15	TRBJ1-2	CASSILLGANYGYTF
TRBV7-6	NA	17	TRBJ2-2	CASSLYTGTSNTGELFF
TRBV4-1	few	14	TRBJ2-5	CASSQDLQRETQYF
TRBV7-9	many	16	TRBJ1-6	CASSLGREGEDSPLHF
TRBV7-2	NA	17	TRBJ1-1	CASSLFLAGGSNTEAFF
TRBV12-3/TRBV12-4	NA	16	TRBJ2-2	CASRSYSGGLPGELFF
TRBV7-2	many	15	TRBJ2-7	CASRVPGQGMYEQYF
TRBV12-3/TRBV12-4	many	14	TRBJ2-7	CASSFWAGGYEQYF
TRBV7-9	many	15	TRBJ2-5	CASSLVAGGLETQYF
TRBV6-5	few	14	TRBJ1-5	CASAGTGVDQPQHF
TRBV19	NA	13	TRBJ1-4	CASSSWGREKLFF
TRBV19	many	15	TRBJ1-5	CASRDYVMGNQPQHF
TRBV6-5	NA	16	TRBJ1-2	CASGPTGTPPLYGYTF
TRBV27	NA	12	TRBJ1-1	CASSAPTAEAFF
TRBV12-3/TRBV12-4	NA	12	TRBJ1-1	CASSPGGSEAFF
TRBV24-1	many	18	TRBJ1-5	CATSDPPRTGGSNQPQHF
TRBV29-1	NA	12	TRBJ2-2	CSAPLHTGELFF
TRBV25-1	NA	16	TRBJ2-5	CASSAPRGTTQETQYF
TRBV20-1	many	14	TRBJ1-1	CSARDGTGGTEAFF
TRBV25-1	NA	11	TRBJ1-6	CARRNVSPLHF
TRBV6-5	NA	15	TRBJ1-2	CASSYYGKVNYGYTF
TRBV7-9	many	15	TRBJ1-2	CASSLVRLGQDGYTF
TRBV12-3/TRBV12-4	few	13	TRBJ1-2	CASSFRDGDGYTF
TRBV6-1	NA	17	TRBJ1-1	CASSRTGGEVGHTEAFF
TRBV18	few	13	TRBJ2-5	CASSRGLEETQYF
TRBV28	NA	13	TRBJ1-2	CASSLATGKGYTF
TRBV14	many	12	TRBJ2-7	CASSQVPYEQYF
TRBV9	NA	15	TRBJ1-6	CASSSPERGNSPLHF
TRBV6-5	many	14	TRBJ1-5	CASSTGLANQPQHF
TRBV12-3/TRBV12-4	NA	15	TRBJ1-3	CASSPLALSGNTIYF
TRBV12-3/TRBV12-4	many	14	TRBJ2-6	CASSLFSGANVLTF
TRBV20-1	many	12	TRBJ2-5	CSARDREETQYF
TRBV4-3	few	18	TRBJ2-5	CASSQDRGSGRARETQYF
TRBV7-2	NA	16	TRBJ1-3	CASSRRQFHSGNTIYF
TRBV10-3	NA	16	TRBJ2-6	CAISLAGAAGANVLTF
TRBV20-1	NA	13	TRBJ2-5	CSPGLAASETQYF
TRBV18	NA	14	TRBJ2-7	CASSPASGSNEQYF
TRBV12-3/TRBV12-4	few	14	TRBJ1-4	CASSPPGASEKLFF
TRBV7-2	NA	16	TRBJ2-7	CASSREGGVGNYEQYF
TRBV6-5	few	16	TRBJ1-2	CASSYQPRGGGYGYTF
TRBV19	NA	16	TRBJ2-3	CASSRRGGLATDTQYF